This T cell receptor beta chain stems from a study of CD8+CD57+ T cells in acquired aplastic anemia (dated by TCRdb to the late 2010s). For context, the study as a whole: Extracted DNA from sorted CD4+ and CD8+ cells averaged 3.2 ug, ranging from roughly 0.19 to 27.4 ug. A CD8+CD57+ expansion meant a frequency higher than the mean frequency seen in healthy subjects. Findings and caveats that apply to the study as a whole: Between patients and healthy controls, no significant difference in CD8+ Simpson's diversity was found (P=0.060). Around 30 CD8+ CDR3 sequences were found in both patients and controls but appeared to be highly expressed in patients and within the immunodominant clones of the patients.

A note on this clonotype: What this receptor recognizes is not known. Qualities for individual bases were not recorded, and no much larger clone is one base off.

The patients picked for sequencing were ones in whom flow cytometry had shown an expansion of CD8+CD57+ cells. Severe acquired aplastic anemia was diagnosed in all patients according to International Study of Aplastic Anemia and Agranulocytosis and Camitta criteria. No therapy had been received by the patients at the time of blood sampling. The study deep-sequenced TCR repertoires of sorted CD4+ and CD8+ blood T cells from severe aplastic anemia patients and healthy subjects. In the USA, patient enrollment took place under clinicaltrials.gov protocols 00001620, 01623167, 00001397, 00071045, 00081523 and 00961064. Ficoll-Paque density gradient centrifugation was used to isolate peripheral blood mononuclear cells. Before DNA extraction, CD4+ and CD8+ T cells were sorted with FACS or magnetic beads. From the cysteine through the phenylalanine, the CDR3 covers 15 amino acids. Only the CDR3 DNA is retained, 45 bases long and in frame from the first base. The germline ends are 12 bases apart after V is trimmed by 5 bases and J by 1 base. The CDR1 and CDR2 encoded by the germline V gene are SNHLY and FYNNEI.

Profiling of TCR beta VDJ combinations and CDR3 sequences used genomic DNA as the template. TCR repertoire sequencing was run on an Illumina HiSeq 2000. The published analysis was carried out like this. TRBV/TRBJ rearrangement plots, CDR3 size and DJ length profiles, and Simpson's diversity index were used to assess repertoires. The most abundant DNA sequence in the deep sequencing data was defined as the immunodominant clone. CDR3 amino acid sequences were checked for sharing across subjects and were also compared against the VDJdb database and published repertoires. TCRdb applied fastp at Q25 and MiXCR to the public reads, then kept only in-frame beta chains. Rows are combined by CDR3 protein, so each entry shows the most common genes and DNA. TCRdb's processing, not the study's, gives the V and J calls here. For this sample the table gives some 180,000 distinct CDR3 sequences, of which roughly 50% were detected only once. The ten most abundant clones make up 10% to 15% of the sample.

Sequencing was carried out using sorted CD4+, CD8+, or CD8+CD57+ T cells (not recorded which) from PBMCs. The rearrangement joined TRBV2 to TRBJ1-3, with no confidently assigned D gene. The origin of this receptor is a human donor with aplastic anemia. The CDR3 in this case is CASSPPGRSGNTIYF. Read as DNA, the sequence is TGTGCCAGCAGTCCCCCCGGCAGATCTGGAAACACCATATATTTT.